The 10 T cell receptor beta chains presented below share a single source sample, sequenced in a study of blood T cells in healthy people across ages. A second about 6 to 12 cycle PCR used barcoded and J-beta primers. TCRdb re-called the 5' RACE reads through MiXCR, storing one row per CDR3 protein. The table lists some 880,000 distinct CDR3 sequences, roughly 34% of them singletons. Sequencing used blood. Receptor source: a man aged 18 to 35 in good health.

A word on this clonotype: At one boundary the junction diverges from the germline segment, which might be a read error. This chain uses TRBV9 with TRBJ1-6; TRBD1 aligns across 7 bases. This CDR3 spans 15 amino acids. CDR1 is SGDLS and CDR2 is YYNGEE in the germline V gene. As DNA, the CDR3 is TGTGCCAGCAGCGTAGTACAGGGGCGCGATTCACCCCCCCACTTT. The encoded protein is CASSVVQGRDSPPHF.

This clonotype came up a few times. The rearrangement links TRBV5-1 to TRBJ2-7; perhaps D is TRBD1 or TRBD2 (5 bases each). The CDR3 extends over 14 amino acids. Germline values: CDR1 SGHRS, CDR2 YFSETQ. V was trimmed by 1 base and J by 3 bases, leaving 11 bases between them. The CDR3 sequence is CASSLHRDDYEQYF. The DNA of the CDR3 is TGCGCCAGCAGCTTGCACCGGGACGACTACGAGCAGTACTTC.

This chain connects TRBV20-1 to TRBJ1-5; 7 positions match TRBD1. Germline V gives CDR1 DFQATT, CDR2 SNEGSKA (reference sequence). J lost 3 bases, V lost 2 bases, and 4 bases had no gene match. This CDR3 has 14 amino acids. For the CDR3, the DNA is TGCAGTGCTAGACAGGGGGAGAACAATCAGCCCCAGCATTTT. Its translation is CSARQGENNQPQHF.

This clonotype occurred many times. The chain carries TRBV6-2 or TRBV6-3 and TRBJ2-1; D not resolved. Germline-derived CDR1 and CDR2 are MNHEY and SVGEGT. V dropped 5 bases and J dropped 3 bases, with 11 bases sitting between them. The CDR3 has 14 amino acids. CDR3 in amino acids: CASSTQTSYNEQFF. CDR3 in DNA: TGTGCCAGCAGTACGCAGACGAGCTACAATGAGCAGTTCTTC.

The chain recombines TRBV7-6 with TRBJ2-5; 10 bases align to TRBD1. The CDR3 length is 17 residues. V dropped 3 bases and J dropped 2; count of bases not matched to a gene: 9. Looked up from germline, CDR1 is SGHVS and CDR2 is FNYEAQ. CDR3 nucleotide sequence: TGTGCCAGCAGCTTCGGGGACAGGGGAGGGGGGCAAGAGACCCAGTACTTC. It codes for CASSFGDRGGGQETQYF.

In this sample, this clonotype turned up a few times. The chain joins TRBV20-1 to TRBJ1-4, with D uncertain. CDR1 is DFQATT and CDR2 is SNEGSKA in the germline V gene (reference sequence). CDR3 length: 16 residues. Trimming pared 8 bases from V and 0 bases from J, leaving 19 bases between. CDR3 DNA sequence: TGCAGTTTGGATCTGAGGGAGAGTGCAACTAATGAAAAACTGTTTTTT. As protein: CSLDLRESATNEKLFF.

This clonotype has ten or more counts. The rearrangement uses TRBV5-1 and TRBJ1-2; 7 bases are a match to TRBD1. J gave up 8 bases and V 0 bases, and 13 bases lay outside the gene matches. Germline values: CDR1 SGHRS, CDR2 YFSETQ. This CDR3 has 16 amino acids. In DNA form, the CDR3 reads TGCGCCAGCAGCTTGGAGGGCAGGGAGGGGGCTTCCGGCTACACCTTC. Amino acids: CASSLEGREGASGYTF. The whole variable domain, remainder taken from reference TRBV5-1 and TRBJ1-2, is KAGVTQTPRYLIKTRGQQVTLSCSPISGHRSVSWYQQTPGQGLQFLFEYFSETQRNKGNFPGRFSGRQFSNSRSEMNVSTLELGDSALYLCASSLEGREGASGYTFGSGTRLTVV.

Many counts were recorded for this clonotype. The chain recombines TRBV10-3 with TRBJ1-1; the D is unclear. V was clipped by 10 bases and J by 1 base, with 10 bases between them. The CDR3 contains 12 residues. Germline lookup yields CDR1 ENHRY and CDR2 SYGVKD. Written as DNA, the CDR3 is TGTGCCACCCGGACGGAGAACACTGAAGCTTTCTTT. It yields the protein CATRTENTEAFF.

The V gene is TRBV7-2, the J gene TRBJ2-7; 8 bases align to TRBD1. J lost 7 bases, V lost 3 bases, and 14 bases had no gene match. Looked up from germline, CDR1 is SGHTA and CDR2 is FQGNSA. The CDR3 totals 16 residues. The chain's CDR3 is CASSFQTGALWNEQYF. The CDR3 DNA is TGTGCCAGCAGCTTCCAGACAGGGGCCCTTTGGAATGAGCAGTACTTC. Looking up the rest from reference TRBV7-2 and TRBJ2-7 gives the full variable domain: GAGVSQSPSNKVTEKGKDVELRCDPISGHTALYWYRQSLGQGLEFLIYFQGNSAPDKSGLPSDRFSAERTGGSVSTLTIQRTQQEDSAVYLCASSFQTGALWNEQYFGPGTRLTVT.

CDR3 in amino acids: CASSSGYQPQHF. The CDR3 DNA reads TGTGCCAGCAGTTCAGGGTATCAGCCCCAGCATTTT. This chain uses TRBV7-2 with TRBJ1-5; tentatively, D is TRBD1 (5 bases). The CDR3 loop spans 12 amino acids. Per germline, CDR1 SGHTA and CDR2 FQGNSA. The ends were cut back, 6 bases at V and 5 bases at J, with 8 bases in the middle.